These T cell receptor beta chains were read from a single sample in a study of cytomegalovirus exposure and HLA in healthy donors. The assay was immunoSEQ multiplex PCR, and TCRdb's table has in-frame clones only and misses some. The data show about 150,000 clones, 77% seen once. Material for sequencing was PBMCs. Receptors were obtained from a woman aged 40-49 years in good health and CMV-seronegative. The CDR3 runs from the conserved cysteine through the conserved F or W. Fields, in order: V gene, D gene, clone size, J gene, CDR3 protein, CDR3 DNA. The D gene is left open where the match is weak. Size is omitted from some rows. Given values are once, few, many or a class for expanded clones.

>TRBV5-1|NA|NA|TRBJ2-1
CASSPAGSPSYNEQFF
TGCGCCAGCAGTCCGGCGGGCAGTCCCTCCTACAATGAGCAGTTCTTC
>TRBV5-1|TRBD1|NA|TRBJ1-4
CASSWVGTVLGEKLFF
TGCGCCAGCAGCTGGGTTGGGACAGTCCTGGGGGAAAAACTGTTTTTT
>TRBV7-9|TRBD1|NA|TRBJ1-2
CASSLPGQGGGYTF
TGTGCCAGCAGCTTACCCGGACAGGGCGGAGGCTACACCTTC
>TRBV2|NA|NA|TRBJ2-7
CASTSRRGRGSYEQYF
TGTGCCAGCACAAGCAGAAGAGGAAGGGGCTCCTACGAGCAGTACTTC
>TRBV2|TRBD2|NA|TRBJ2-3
CASSEALWTSGGHLSTDTQYF
TGTGCCAGCAGTGAAGCGCTTTGGACTAGCGGAGGCCACCTAAGCACAGATACGCAGTATTTT
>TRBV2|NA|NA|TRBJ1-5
CASSQRGRAGDQPQHF
TGTGCCAGCAGCCAAAGGGGCAGGGCGGGGGATCAGCCCCAGCATTTT
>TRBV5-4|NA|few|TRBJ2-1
CASSLDYRYNEQFF
TGTGCCAGCAGCTTGGACTACAGGTACAATGAGCAGTTCTTC
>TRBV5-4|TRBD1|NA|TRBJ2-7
CASSSGTARSSYEQYF
TGTGCCAGCAGCTCCGGGACAGCCCGAAGCTCCTACGAGCAGTACTTC
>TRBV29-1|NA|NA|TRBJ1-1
CSVESSDTEAFF
TGCAGCGTTGAATCGAGTGACACTGAAGCTTTCTTT
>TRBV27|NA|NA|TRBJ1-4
CARRGGWGAGNEKLFF
TGTGCCAGAAGGGGGGGGTGGGGCGCAGGAAATGAAAAACTGTTTTTT
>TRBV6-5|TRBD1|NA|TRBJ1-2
CASSLGQVQGYTF
TGTGCCAGCAGTCTAGGACAGGTCCAGGGCTACACCTTC
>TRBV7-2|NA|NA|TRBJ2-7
CASSRRWGQTYEQYF
TGTGCCAGCAGTCGGCGATGGGGCCAGACCTACGAGCAGTACTTC
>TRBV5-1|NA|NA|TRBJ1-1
CASSKYIPGDLGNTEAFF
TGCGCCAGCAGCAAGTACATACCAGGGGATCTGGGGAACACTGAAGCTTTCTTT
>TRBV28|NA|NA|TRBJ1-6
CASSSKVKLASPLHF
TGTGCCAGCAGTTCAAAGGTGAAGTTAGCTTCACCCCTCCACTTT
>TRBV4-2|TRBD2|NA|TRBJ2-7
CASSQDLMTSGSSYEQYF
TGTGCCAGCAGCCAAGACTTAATGACTAGCGGAAGCTCCTACGAGCAGTACTTC